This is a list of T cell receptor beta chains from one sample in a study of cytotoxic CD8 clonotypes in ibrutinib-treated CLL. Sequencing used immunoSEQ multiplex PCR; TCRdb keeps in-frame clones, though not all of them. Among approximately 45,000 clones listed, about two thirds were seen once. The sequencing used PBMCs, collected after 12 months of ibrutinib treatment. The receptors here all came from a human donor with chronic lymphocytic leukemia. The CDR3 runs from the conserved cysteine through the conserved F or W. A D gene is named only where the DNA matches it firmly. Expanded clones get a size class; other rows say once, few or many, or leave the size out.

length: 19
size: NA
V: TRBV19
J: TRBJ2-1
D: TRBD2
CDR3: CASSIIAPLAGGPYNEQFF

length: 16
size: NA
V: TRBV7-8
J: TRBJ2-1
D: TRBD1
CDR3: CASSYYLQGAQDEQFF

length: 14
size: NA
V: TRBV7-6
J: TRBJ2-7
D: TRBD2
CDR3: CASSLLAGAHEQYF

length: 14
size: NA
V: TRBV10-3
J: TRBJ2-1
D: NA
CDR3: CAMGTGVLGEEQFF

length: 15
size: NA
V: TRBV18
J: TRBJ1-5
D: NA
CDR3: CASSPEMGAGQPQHF

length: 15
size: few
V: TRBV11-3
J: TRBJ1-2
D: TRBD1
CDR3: CASSLGRDRAHGYTF

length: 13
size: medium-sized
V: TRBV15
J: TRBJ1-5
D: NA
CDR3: CATGTLSGQPQHF

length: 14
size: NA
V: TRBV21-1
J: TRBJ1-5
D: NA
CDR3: CASSSEWRYQPQHF

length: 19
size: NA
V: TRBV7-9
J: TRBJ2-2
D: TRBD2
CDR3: CASSSPGLAGGPNTGELFF

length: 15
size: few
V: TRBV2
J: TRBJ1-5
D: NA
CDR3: CASGGWTDGNQPQHF

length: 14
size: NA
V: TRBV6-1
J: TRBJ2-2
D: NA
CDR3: CASSTGQNTGELFF

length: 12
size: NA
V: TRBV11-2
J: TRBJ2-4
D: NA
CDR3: CASSFRDWDQYF

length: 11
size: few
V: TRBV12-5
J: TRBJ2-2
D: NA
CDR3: CASASTGELFF

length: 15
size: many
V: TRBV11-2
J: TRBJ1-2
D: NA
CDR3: CASSLESRGHYGYTF

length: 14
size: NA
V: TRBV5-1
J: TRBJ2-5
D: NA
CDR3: CASSSMGQMETQYF

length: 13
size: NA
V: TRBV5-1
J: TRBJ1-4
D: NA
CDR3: CASCRDLGEKLFF